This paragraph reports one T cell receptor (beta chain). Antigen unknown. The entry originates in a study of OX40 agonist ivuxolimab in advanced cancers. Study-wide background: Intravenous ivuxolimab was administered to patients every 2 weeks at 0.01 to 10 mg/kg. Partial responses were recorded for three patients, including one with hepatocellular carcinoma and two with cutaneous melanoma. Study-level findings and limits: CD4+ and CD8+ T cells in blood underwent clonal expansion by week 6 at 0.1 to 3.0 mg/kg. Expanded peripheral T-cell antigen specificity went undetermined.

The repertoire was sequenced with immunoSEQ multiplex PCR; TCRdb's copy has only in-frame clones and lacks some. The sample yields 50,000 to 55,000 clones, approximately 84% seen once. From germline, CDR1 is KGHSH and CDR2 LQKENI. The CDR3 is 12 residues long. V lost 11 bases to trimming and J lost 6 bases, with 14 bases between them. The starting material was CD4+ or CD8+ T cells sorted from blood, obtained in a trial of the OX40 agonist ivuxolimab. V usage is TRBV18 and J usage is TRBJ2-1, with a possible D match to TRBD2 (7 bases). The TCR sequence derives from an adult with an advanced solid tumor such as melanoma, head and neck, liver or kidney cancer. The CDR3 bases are TGTGCCTCGCGGGGAGGGGGCAATGAGCAGTTCTTC. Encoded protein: CASRGGGNEQFF.